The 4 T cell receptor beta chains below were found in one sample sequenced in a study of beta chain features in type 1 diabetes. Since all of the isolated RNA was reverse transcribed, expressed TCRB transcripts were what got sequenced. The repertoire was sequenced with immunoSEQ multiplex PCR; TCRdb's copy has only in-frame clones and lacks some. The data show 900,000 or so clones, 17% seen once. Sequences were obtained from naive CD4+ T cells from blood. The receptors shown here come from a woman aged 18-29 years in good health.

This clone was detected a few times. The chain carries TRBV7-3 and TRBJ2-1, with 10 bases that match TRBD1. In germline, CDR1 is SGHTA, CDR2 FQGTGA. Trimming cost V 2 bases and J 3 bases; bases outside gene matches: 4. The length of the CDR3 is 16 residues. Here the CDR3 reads CASSLGRTGGYNEQFF. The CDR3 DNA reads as TGTGCCAGCAGCTTAGGCCGGACAGGGGGCTACAATGAGCAGTTCTTC. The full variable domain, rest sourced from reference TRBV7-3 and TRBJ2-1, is GAGVSQTPSNKVTEKGKYVELRCDPISGHTALYWYRQSLGQGPEFLIYFQGTGAADDSGLPNDRFFAVRPEGSVSTLKIQRTERGDSAVYLCASSLGRTGGYNEQFFGPGTRLTVL.

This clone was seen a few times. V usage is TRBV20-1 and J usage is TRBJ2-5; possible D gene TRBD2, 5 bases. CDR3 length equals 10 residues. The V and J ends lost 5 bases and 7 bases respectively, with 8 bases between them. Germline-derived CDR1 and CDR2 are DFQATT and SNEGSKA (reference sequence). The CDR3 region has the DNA TGCAGTGCTCCCCGGGGGACCCAGTACTTC. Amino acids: CSAPRGTQYF.

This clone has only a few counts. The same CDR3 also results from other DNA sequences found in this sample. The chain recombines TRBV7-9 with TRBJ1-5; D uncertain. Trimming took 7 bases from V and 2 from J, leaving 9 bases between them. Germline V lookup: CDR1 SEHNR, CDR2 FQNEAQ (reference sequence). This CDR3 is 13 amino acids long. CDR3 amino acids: CASTLGGNQPQHF. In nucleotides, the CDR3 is TGTGCCAGCACCCTAGGCGGCAATCAGCCCCAGCATTTT.

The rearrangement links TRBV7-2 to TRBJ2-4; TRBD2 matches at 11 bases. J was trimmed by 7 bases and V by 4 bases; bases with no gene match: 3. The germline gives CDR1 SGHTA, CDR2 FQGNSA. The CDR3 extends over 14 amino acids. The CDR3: CASSSLAGGNIQYF. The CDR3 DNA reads TGTGCCAGCAGCTCCTTAGCGGGAGGGAACATTCAGTACTTC.